This is a list of T cell receptor beta chains from one sample in a study of radiotherapy plus CTLA-4 blockade in lung cancer. Assay: immunoSEQ multiplex PCR; the TCRdb copy retains only in-frame clones and omits some. Of just under 60,000 clones listed, about 70% are singletons. The sequences come from peripheral blood, collected from a patient treated with radiotherapy plus ipilimumab. Every receptor here comes from a human donor with non-small cell lung cancer whose response to radiotherapy plus ipilimumab could not be evaluated. Both conserved end residues are part of each CDR3. A D gene is named only where the DNA matches it firmly. Size values are once, few and many counts, or a class for expanded clones, and some rows have none.

clone_size j_call d_call v_call cdr3_nt cdr3_aa
. TRBJ2-1 . TRBV7-9 TGTGCCAGCAGCCGAATAGCGGTGGGCCAACTGGAGCAGTTCTTC CASSRIAVGQLEQFF
. TRBJ2-2 . TRBV11-3 TGTGCCAGCATCCGGCCAGGAGGGGAGCTGTTTTTT CASIRPGGELFF
. TRBJ1-2 TRBD1 TRBV27 TGTGCCAGCAGTTTAAGGGGACAGGGCGCTGGTGGCTACACCTTC CASSLRGQGAGGYTF
few TRBJ1-1 . TRBV7-9 TGTGCCAGCAAGATACAGGGCCAGAACACTGAAGCTTTCTTT CASKIQGQNTEAFF
. TRBJ2-5 TRBD2 TRBV4-1 TGCGCCAGCAGCCAAGAGGCTCCCGTCGGTTTAGCGGGGGTTTTCCAAGAGACCCAGTACTTC CASSQEAPVGLAGVFQETQYF
. TRBJ1-5 TRBD1 TRBV5-1 TGCGCCAGCAGAAAAGGACAGGGGAGCAATCAGCCCCAGCATTTT CASRKGQGSNQPQHF
. TRBJ1-2 TRBD1 TRBV29-1 TGCAGCGTTGAAGAAGGACCCGGACAGGTTAATGGCTACACCTTC CSVEEGPGQVNGYTF
. TRBJ1-5 . TRBV5-6 TGTGCCAGCAGCTTCCTTTTGGCTCAGCCCCAGCATTTT CASSFLLAQPQHF
medium-sized TRBJ1-4 . TRBV10-3 TGTGCCATCAGCCCAGGACAGATAAATGAAAAACTGTTTTTT CAISPGQINEKLFF
. TRBJ2-7 . TRBV6-1 TGTGCCAGCAGGACCTTAGCCGACGGTTCCTACGAGCAGTACTTC CASRTLADGSYEQYF
once TRBJ2-7 . TRBV5-1 TGCGCCAGCAGCTTCAGGGGTTTGGGGTCCTACGAGCAGTACTTC CASSFRGLGSYEQYF
. TRBJ2-7 . TRBV5-8 TGTGCCAGCAGCTTTTCCATTTCGAGCTCCTACGAGCAGTACTTC CASSFSISSSYEQYF
few TRBJ1-2 TRBD1 TRBV4-2 TGTGCCAGCAGCCAAGAGGGGACAGCCTATGGCTACACCTTC CASSQEGTAYGYTF
. TRBJ1-1 . TRBV6-6 TGTGCCAGCAACTTCTTACAGGCGGAGAACACTGAAGCTTTCTTT CASNFLQAENTEAFF
. TRBJ1-6 . TRBV27 TGTGCCAGCAGTCCCAACACGAACCTTCATAATTCACCCCTCCACTTT CASSPNTNLHNSPLHF
. TRBJ2-3 TRBD2 TRBV18 TGTGCCAGCTCACCAGGAAGGCCTAGCGGGACCACAGATACGCAGTATTTT CASSPGRPSGTTDTQYF
. TRBJ1-1 TRBD1 TRBV11-2 TGTGCCAGCAGCTTAAAGGGACAGGGTGGGATGAACACTGAAGCTTTCTTT CASSLKGQGGMNTEAFF
. TRBJ1-2 . TRBV7-2 TGTGCCAGCAGCTTAGTTCGGGGGGCCTATGGCTACACCTTC CASSLVRGAYGYTF
. TRBJ2-7 . TRBV15 TGTGCCACCAGCCAGAGGACAAGTCCCTACGAGCAGTACTTC CATSQRTSPYEQYF
. TRBJ1-1 . TRBV11-2 TGTGCCAGCACCCTCAGTTTGAACACTGAAGCTTTCTTT CASTLSLNTEAFF
. TRBJ2-3 TRBD2 TRBV18 TGTGCCAGCTCACCCTTTGTAGCGGGGGGGTCAACAGATACGCAGTATTTT CASSPFVAGGSTDTQYF
. TRBJ2-7 . TRBV18 TGTGCCAGCTCGGAAGACAGACATCGCGAGCAGTACTTC CASSEDRHREQYF
few TRBJ1-2 TRBD1 TRBV10-3 TGTGCCATCAGTGGACAGGGGGCGAAGGACTATGGCTACACCTTC CAISGQGAKDYGYTF
. TRBJ2-3 TRBD2 TRBV5-1 TGCGCCAGCAGCCAGGGACTAGCGGGAGCCGATACGCAGTATTTT CASSQGLAGADTQYF
few TRBJ1-2 . TRBV30 TGTGCCCGAGACAGGCGAAGCTATGGCTACACCTTC CARDRRSYGYTF
. TRBJ1-2 . TRBV9 TGTGCCAGCAGCTCGCCCGGGACTTACTATGGCTACACCTTC CASSSPGTYYGYTF
. TRBJ1-2 . TRBV27 TGTGCCAGCAGTTCTTATCGTGTGGGGATCACTAGCTATGGCTACACCTTC CASSSYRVGITSYGYTF